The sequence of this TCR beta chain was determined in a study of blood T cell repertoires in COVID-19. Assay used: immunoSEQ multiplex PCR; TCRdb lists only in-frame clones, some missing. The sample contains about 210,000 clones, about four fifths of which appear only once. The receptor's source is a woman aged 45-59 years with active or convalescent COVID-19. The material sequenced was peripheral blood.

The CDR3 spells CASSREQGGYGYTF. CDR3 DNA sequence: TGTGCCAGCAGCCGCGAACAGGGGGGGTATGGCTACACCTTC. This chain links TRBV9 with TRBJ1-2; 8 nucleotides line up with TRBD1. J was trimmed by 5 bases and V by 4 bases; bases with no gene match: 7. CDR1 and CDR2 from the germline V gene are SGDLS and YYNGEE. The CDR3 sequence is 14 residues long.